This is a list of T cell receptor beta chains from one sample in a study of shared clonotypes between healthy human individuals. Clones were read by immunoSEQ multiplex PCR, and TCRdb kept only the in-frame ones, dropping some. The sample includes hundreds of thousands of clones, less than 85% of them seen just once. The source material was memory CD4+ T cells sorted from blood. These TCRs come from a woman aged 30 to 39 in good health. Each CDR3 is given with its conserved first and last residue. A D gene is named only where the DNA matches it firmly. The size field is filled for only some rows; it gives once, few, many or a size class.

abundance	len	v_gene	d_gene	j_gene	CDR3nt	CDR3aa
.	17	TRBV4-2	TRBD2	TRBJ2-1	TGTGCCAGCAGCCAATACTTAGCGGGCCTCTCCTACAATGAGCAGTTCTTC	CASSQYLAGLSYNEQFF
.	15	TRBV5-1	.	TRBJ2-7	TGCGCCAGCAGCTTGGCGGGCAGGGGATCCTACGAGCAGTACTTC	CASSLAGRGSYEQYF
many	13	TRBV18	.	TRBJ2-3	TGTGCCAGCTCACCGGGAGATCTACCCACGCAGTATTTT	CASSPGDLPTQYF
once	17	TRBV7-9	TRBD2	TRBJ2-5	TGTGCCAGCAGCTCGAAATGGGCAGGGAGGGTAAGAGAGACCCAGTACTTC	CASSSKWAGRVRETQYF
.	15	TRBV28	TRBD2	TRBJ2-7	TGTGCCAGCAGCGTCTTTAGCGGGAGACTCTACGAGCAGTACTTC	CASSVFSGRLYEQYF
.	16	TRBV1	.	TRBJ2-5	TGCACCAGCAGCCAAGATTGGGCTAGCGGAGGGGAGACCCAGTACTTC	CTSSQDWASGGETQYF
.	14	TRBV14	.	TRBJ2-1	TGTGCCAGCAGCCACCTTGGACGAAACAATGAGCAGTTCTTC	CASSHLGRNNEQFF
.	16	TRBV6-6	.	TRBJ1-1	TGTGCCGCCGGCGCACAGTCGGGGGGAAAGAACACTGAAGCTTTCTTT	CAAGAQSGGKNTEAFF
.	15	TRBV5-5	.	TRBJ2-5	TGTGCCAGCAGGCTCGCGGGACACGGACAAGAGACCCAGTACTTC	CASRLAGHGQETQYF
once	15	TRBV5-1	TRBD1	TRBJ1-5	TGCGCCAGCAGCCTCGCCGGGACAGGATCCCAGCCCCAGCATTTT	CASSLAGTGSQPQHF
.	16	TRBV13	TRBD1	TRBJ2-3	TGTGCCAGCAGCGAACAGGGGCTCCCCGGCACAGATACGCAGTATTTT	CASSEQGLPGTDTQYF
.	12	TRBV30	.	TRBJ1-2	TGTGCCTGGAGCCATAGCCCGGGTGGCTACACCTTC	CAWSHSPGGYTF
.	14	TRBV29-1	.	TRBJ1-4	TGCAGCGCGACAACACGGCAAACTAATGAAAAACTGTTTTTT	CSATTRQTNEKLFF
.	17	TRBV21-1	.	TRBJ2-7	TGTGCCAGCCAACGACTAGCGGGATTTGTAATTCACTACGAGCAGTACTTC	CASQRLAGFVIHYEQYF
.	12	TRBV19	.	TRBJ2-2	TGTGCCAGTAGGAGGGAGATTGGGGAGCTGTTTTTT	CASRREIGELFF
.	14	TRBV7-9	TRBD1	TRBJ1-5	TGTGCCAGCAGCTCGGGACAGGGGAGTCAGCCCCAGCATTTT	CASSSGQGSQPQHF
few	14	TRBV7-6	.	TRBJ1-3	TGTGCCAGCAGCTCTTACACCGAGGGAAACACCATATATTTT	CASSSYTEGNTIYF
.	16	TRBV7-3	.	TRBJ2-1	TGTGCCAGCAGCTTATGGGGCAACACGGCCAGTGGTGAGCAGTTCTTC	CASSLWGNTASGEQFF
.	18	TRBV9	TRBD1	TRBJ1-2	TGTGCCAGCAGCGTAGACCGGGAGATGGGACAGGTTAACTATGGCTACACCTTC	CASSVDREMGQVNYGYTF
.	16	TRBV11-1	TRBD2	TRBJ2-1	TGTGCCAGCAGCTTAGCGACTAGCGGGAGTCGGAATGAGCAGTTCTTC	CASSLATSGSRNEQFF
many	14	TRBV5-1	.	TRBJ1-4	TGCGCCAGCAGCATCGACAGCACTAATGAAAAACTGTTTTTT	CASSIDSTNEKLFF
.	14	TRBV6-7	TRBD2	TRBJ2-7	TGTGCCAGCTTTGTTGCGCGGGAGATCCACGAGCAGTACTTC	CASFVAREIHEQYF
.	13	TRBV30	TRBD2	TRBJ2-7	TGTGCCTGGGAAGCGGGAGGGGACTACGAGCAGTACTTC	CAWEAGGDYEQYF
few	16	TRBV30	.	TRBJ1-2	TGTGCCTGGAGCCTTACCCTCTCTTCAACCCCTCATGGCTACACCTTC	CAWSLTLSSTPHGYTF
.	9	TRBV3-1/TRBV3-2	.	TRBJ2-5	TGTGCCAGCGGGGAGACCCAGTACTTC	CASGETQYF
.	14	TRBV5-1	.	TRBJ2-2	TGCGCCAGCATGCTCGGCGGAAGGACCGGGGAGCTGTTTTTT	CASMLGGRTGELFF
.	11	TRBV29-1	.	TRBJ1-1	TGCAGCGCCCAGGGGAGGACTGAAGCTTTCTTT	CSAQGRTEAFF
.	13	TRBV19	TRBD2	TRBJ2-1	TGTGCCAGTGCGCGGGAGACCCTCTATGAGCAGTTCTTC	CASARETLYEQFF
.	13	TRBV6-1	TRBD2	TRBJ2-7	TGTGCCAGCGGGAGGGAGGGAACTCCCGAGCAGTACTTC	CASGREGTPEQYF